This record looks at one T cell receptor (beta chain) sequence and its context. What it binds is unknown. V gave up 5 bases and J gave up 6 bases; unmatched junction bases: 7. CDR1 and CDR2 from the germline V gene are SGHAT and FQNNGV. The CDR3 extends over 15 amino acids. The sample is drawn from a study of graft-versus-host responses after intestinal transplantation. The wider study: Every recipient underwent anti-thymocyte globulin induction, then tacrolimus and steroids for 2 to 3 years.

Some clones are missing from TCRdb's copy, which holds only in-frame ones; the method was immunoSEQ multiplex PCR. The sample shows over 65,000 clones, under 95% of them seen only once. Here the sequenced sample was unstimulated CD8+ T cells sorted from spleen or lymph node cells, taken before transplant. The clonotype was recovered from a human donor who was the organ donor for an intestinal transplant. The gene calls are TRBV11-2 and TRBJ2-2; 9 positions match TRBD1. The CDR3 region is CASSAPGQGAGELFF. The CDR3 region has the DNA TGTGCCAGCAGCGCCCCGGGACAGGGTGCCGGGGAGCTGTTTTTT.